The clone carrying this T cell receptor beta chain has at least ten counts. CDR3 length: 14 residues. In germline, CDR1 is SGHRS, CDR2 YFSETQ. V dropped 4 bases and J dropped 3 bases, with 13 bases sitting between them. The sample comes from a study of T cells of healthy individuals. MiXCR, applied by TCRdb to the 5' RACE reads, yields one record per CDR3 protein. The sample comprises some 69,000 distinct CDR3 sequences, about 17% of which are singletons, and around 5% rests with the top ten. This receptor was obtained from a human donor in good health. V is TRBV5-1 and J is TRBJ1-2; D possibly corresponds to TRBD1 (6 bases). Here the CDR3 DNA reads TGCGCCAGCAGCACTACCCCAGGGGACTATGGCTACACCTTC. Its translation is CASSTTPGDYGYTF.